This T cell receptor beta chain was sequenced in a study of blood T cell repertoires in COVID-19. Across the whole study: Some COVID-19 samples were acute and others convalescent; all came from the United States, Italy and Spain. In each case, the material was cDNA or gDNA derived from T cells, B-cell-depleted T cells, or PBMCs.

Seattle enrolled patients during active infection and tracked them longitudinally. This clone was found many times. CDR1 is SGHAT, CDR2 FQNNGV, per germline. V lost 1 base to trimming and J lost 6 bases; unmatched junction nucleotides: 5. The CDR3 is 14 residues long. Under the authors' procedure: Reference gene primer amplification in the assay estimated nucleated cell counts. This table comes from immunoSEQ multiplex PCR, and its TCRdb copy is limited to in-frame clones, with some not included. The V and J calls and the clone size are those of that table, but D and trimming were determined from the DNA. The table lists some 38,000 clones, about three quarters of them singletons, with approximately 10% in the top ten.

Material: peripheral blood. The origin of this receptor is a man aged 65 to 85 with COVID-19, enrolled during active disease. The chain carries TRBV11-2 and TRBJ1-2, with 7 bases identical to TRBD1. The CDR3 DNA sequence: TGTGCCAGCAGCTTAGTAGGGGGCGCCCATGGCTACACCTTC. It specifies CASSLVGGAHGYTF.